The source of this TCR beta chain is a study of blood T cell repertoires in COVID-19 (TCRdb year 2020). Regarding the study in general: Collaborator samples came from the United States, Italy and Spain and covered acute and convalescent phases of COVID-19. Deeply sampled blood TCRbeta repertoires from subjects exposed to, actively infected with, or recovered from COVID-19 were included in the dataset. Nearly every sample came with metadata listing a de-identified subject ID, COVID-19 status, age in years and sex. The prospective study material was composed of cDNA or gDNA derived from T cells, B-cell-depleted T cells, or PBMCs. The repertoires were made available in a free public database intended to serve as a resource for research on the immune response to SARS-CoV-2. HLA class I and class II types, where available, came from metadata supplied by the sample provider rather than from assay-based typing. The samples were drawn from the first 160 participants of the ongoing ImmuneRACE study and from under 1,500 subjects provided by 6 global collaborators. Beyond this particular receptor, the publication reports: The amount of clinical and demographic metadata varied by source and participant and was provided uncurated.

To note about this clone: There is no known antigen for this receptor. Within one base of it there is no much larger clone, and no base qualities were kept. Within the sample, other DNA sequences also encode this same CDR3.

TCRbeta CDR3 regions were amplified from genomic DNA using the immunoSEQ Assay, a bias-controlled multiplex PCR. The paper's processing steps were these. Within the assay, amplification of reference gene primers was used to estimate how many nucleated cells each sample contained. To quantify the absolute abundance of each unique TCRbeta CDR3 rearrangement, sequence reads were collapsed and filtered. For each sample, productive Simpson clonality was calculated as the square root of Simpson's diversity index across productive rearrangements. TCRdb took this table from immuneACCESS and kept in-frame rearrangements with V and J called. Such tables lack part of the clones; where checked against another copy, unresolved V genes explain under half of the gap, and the rest is unexplained. D and trimming come from the DNA, and the V and J calls and clone size come from that table. This sample gives around 140,000 clones in total; about 90% of them show up just once. The biggest ten clones account for 2% to 3% of the sample.

The collaborating institutions used their own protocols to collect whole blood in K2EDTA tubes. For TCRbeta analysis, collaborator samples were shipped as frozen whole blood, as isolated PBMCs, or as DNA extracted from either sample type. CDR1 is given as SGHRS and CDR2 as YFSETQ, both from the germline V gene. CDR3 length: 15 amino acids, cysteine to phenylalanine. Left in the record is the CDR3 DNA by itself, 45 bases read in frame from the first base. Ends trimmed: V by 0 bases, J by 4 bases; bases unmatched to a gene: 4. Sequenced sample: peripheral blood. Recombination connected TRBV5-1 to TRBJ1-5; TRBD1 aligns with 7 central bases. The receptor's source is a man aged 50-59 years with active COVID-19. The CDR3 corresponds to CASSLDRGSNQPQHF. The bases read TGCGCCAGCAGCTTGGACAGGGGTAGTAATCAGCCCCAGCATTTT.